These 25 T cell receptor beta chains were all obtained from the same sample, sequenced in a study of cytomegalovirus exposure and HLA in healthy donors. PCR primers comprised 60 Vbeta and 13 Jbeta primers. TCRdb's table, derived via immunoSEQ multiplex PCR, lists solely in-frame clones and lacks some. Found here are fewer than 90,000 clones, approximately 77% of them singletons; the top ten hold more than 3%. Material: PBMCs. Source of these receptors: a man aged 30 to 39 in good health and CMV-seronegative.

This chain joins TRBV27 and TRBJ1-4, with D tentatively TRBD1 (5 bases). Germline values: CDR1 MNHEY, CDR2 SMNVEV (reference sequence). The V end lost 8 bases, the J end lost 12 bases, and 13 bases lay between the germline ends. The CDR3 totals 11 residues. DNA for the CDR3: TGTGCCAGCGGGGGGGGTCTCGAACTGTTTTTT. It specifies CASGGGLELFF.

This chain uses TRBV27 with TRBJ2-2; tentative D call: TRBD1 (6 bases). The V and J ends lost 11 bases and 1 base respectively, with 11 bases between them. The germline gives CDR1 MNHEY, CDR2 SMNVEV (reference sequence). CDR3 length: 13 amino acids. CDR3 in amino acids: CASKDRNTGELFF. The CDR3 nucleotides are TGTGCCTCTAAGGACAGGAACACCGGGGAGCTGTTTTTT.

This clone occurred a few times. The chain links TRBV7-9 to TRBJ2-3; unclear D gene. With 5 bases removed from V and 4 bases from J, the gap between germline ends came to 7 bases. CDR3 length: 12 residues. Germline V gene sequence: CDR1 SEHNR, CDR2 FQNEAQ (reference sequence). The CDR3, as DNA: TGTGCCAGCAGCCGGTATGCAGATACGCAGTATTTT. Translating it yields CASSRYADTQYF.

This sequence joins TRBV11-2 and TRBJ2-2; 10 positions agree with TRBD1. The V gene's germline CDR1 is SGHAT and CDR2 FQNNGV. This CDR3 region has 15 residues. Germline trimming cut 5 bases from V and 7 bases from J; bases unmatched to any gene: 7. In nucleotides, the CDR3 is TGTGCCAGCAGCCGACAGGGGGCAGGTGGCGGGGAGCTGTTTTTT. The encoded protein is CASSRQGAGGGELFF.

This chain connects TRBV27 to TRBJ2-1, with D perhaps matching TRBD2 (5 bases). V lost 5 bases, J lost 9 bases, and 26 bases lay in between. The CDR3 sequence is 17 residues long. Germline CDR1 MNHEY, CDR2 SMNVEV (reference sequence). CDR3 in DNA: TGTGCCAGCAGTCCCCCGGTATTGCGGAGGATCCGTCGTGAGCAGTTCTTC. Translating gives CASSPPVLRRIRREQFF.

This chain uses TRBV6-1 with TRBJ2-1; D possibly corresponds to TRBD1 (6 bases). V lost 3 bases and J lost 8, with 20 bases in between. The CDR3 contains 16 residues. CDR1 is MNHNS, CDR2 SASEGT, per germline. The CDR3 loop is CASSDYAGDGKDEQFF. The CDR3 DNA follows: TGTGCCAGCAGTGACTATGCAGGGGACGGTAAAGATGAGCAGTTCTTC.

The chain is built from TRBV5-1 and TRBJ1-3; the match to TRBD1 covers 7 bases. This CDR3 has 17 amino acids. Germline V gene data show CDR1 as SGHRS and CDR2 as YFSETQ. The trim removed 0 bases at V and 4 bases at J, leaving 10 bases unmatched. CDR3 nucleotide sequence: TGCGCCAGCAGCTTGGCCATTTTAGGGGGCGCAGGAAACACCATATATTTT. This gives the protein CASSLAILGGAGNTIYF.

This chain joins TRBV9 and TRBJ1-6; 9 bases agree with TRBD1. The CDR3 sequence is 14 residues long. Germline values: CDR1 SGDLS, CDR2 YYNGEE. The ends lost 3 bases at V and 11 bases at J; junction bases unmatched: 6. DNA of the CDR3: TGTGCCAGCAGCGCGGGACAGGGTAACGCACCCCTCCACTTT. This translates into CASSAGQGNAPLHF.

The chain uses TRBV11-3 and TRBJ2-5; 7 nucleotides line up with TRBD2. CDR1 is SGHNT, CDR2 YENEEA, per germline. The CDR3 is made up of 16 amino acids. The V and J ends lost 1 base and 4 bases, in that order; junction bases with no gene match: 9. CDR3 loop: CASSLGGLLASETQYF. The DNA of the CDR3 is TGTGCCAGCAGCTTAGGCGGCCTACTAGCGTCAGAGACCCAGTACTTC.

This sequence joins TRBV5-8 and TRBJ2-1; 14 bases fit TRBD2. Per germline, CDR1 SGHTS and CDR2 YDEGEE. The CDR3 is 14 residues long. V was pared by 4 bases and J by 9 bases, with 3 bases of the junction left unmatched. The CDR3 DNA sequence: TGTGCCAGCAGCCGAGGGACTAGCGGGAGTGAGCAGTTCTTC. This codes for CASSRGTSGSEQFF.

CDR3 in amino acids: CASWDRNTDTQYF. DNA of the CDR3: TGTGCCAGTTGGGACAGGAACACAGATACGCAGTATTTT. The chain links TRBV19 to TRBJ2-3; TRBD1 matches at 8 bases. Germline trimming cut 8 bases from V and 2 bases from J; bases unmatched to any gene: 3. The CDR3 covers 13 residues. Per germline, CDR1 LNHDA and CDR2 SQIVND (reference sequence).

The sample holds a few counts of this clone. The rearrangement uses TRBV4-3 and TRBJ2-3, with 10 nucleotides matching TRBD2. Trimming took 4 bases from V and 7 from J; bases not matched to a gene: 11. Germline V gene sequence: CDR1 LGHNA, CDR2 YSLEER. This CDR3 has 16 amino acids. The CDR3 is CASSLYRAGGENTQYF. Written as DNA, the CDR3 is TGCGCCAGCAGCCTCTATCGAGCGGGGGGGGAAAATACGCAGTATTTT.

The chain combines TRBV4-1 with TRBJ2-2, with TRBD2 matching over 9 bases. Germline V CDR1 and CDR2: MGHRA, YSYEKL. The CDR3 totals 18 residues. With 0 bases clipped from V and 0 bases from J, the junction kept 5 bases outside the gene matches. CDR3 in DNA: TGCGCCAGCAGCCAAGATAAGCGGGAGGCATCGAACACCGGGGAGCTGTTTTTT. It specifies CASSQDKREASNTGELFF.

Only one count was recorded for this clone. This chain uses TRBV7-2 with TRBJ2-2, with TRBD1 matching 8 bases. The V and J ends lost 5 bases and 4 bases, in that order; junction bases with no gene match: 6. This CDR3 contains 15 residues. Germline CDR1 reads SGHTA; CDR2 reads FQGNSA. Written as DNA, the CDR3 is TGTGCCAGCAGCGTGACAGGGGCTCTCACCGGGGAGCTGTTTTTT. It is translated as CASSVTGALTGELFF.

V and J are TRBV29-1 and TRBJ2-7, with 7 bases that match TRBD1. V trimming: 4 bases; J trimming: 3 bases; junction bases outside the gene matches: 6. The CDR3 runs 13 residues. From germline, CDR1 is SQVTM and CDR2 ANQGSEA. CDR3 coding DNA: TGCAGCGTTGTAGGGGGCCAGGGCTACGAGCAGTACTTC. This encodes CSVVGGQGYEQYF.

The chain recombines TRBV7-9 with TRBJ1-1, with 7 bases identical to TRBD1. The length of the CDR3 is 14 residues. Germline V gives CDR1 SEHNR, CDR2 FQNEAQ (reference sequence). The V and J ends lost 4 bases and 0 bases, in that order; junction bases with no gene match: 2. CDR3 sequence (DNA): TGTGCCAGCAGCTACACAGGGGTGAACACTGAAGCTTTCTTT. Its protein is CASSYTGVNTEAFF. The complete variable domain, with remaining parts taken from reference TRBV7-9 and TRBJ1-1, reads DTGVSQNPRHKITKRGQNVTFRCDPISEHNRLYWYRQTLGQGPEFLTYFQNEAQLEKSRLLSDRFSAERPKGSFSTLEIQRTEQGDSAMYLCASSYTGVNTEAFFGQGTRLTVV.

This sequence joins TRBV5-6 and TRBJ2-5; a possible D gene is TRBD1 (6 bases). Looked up from germline, CDR1 is SGHDT and CDR2 is YYEEEE. The CDR3 sequence is 14 residues long. Trimming removed 5 bases from V and 6 bases from J, with 17 bases in between. The CDR3 loop reads CASSSGPQGKTQYF. For the CDR3, the DNA is TGTGCCAGCAGTTCTGGACCCCAGGGGAAGACCCAGTACTTC.

The V and J genes are TRBV28 and TRBJ1-4; D is possibly TRBD1 (5 bases). Germline lookup yields CDR1 MDHEN and CDR2 SYDVKM. Between the trimmed V and J ends, which lost 6 bases and 4 bases, there was a span of 24 bases. This CDR3 comprises 18 residues. Here the CDR3 reads CASSPGGVLGVGNEKLFF. Here the CDR3 DNA reads TGTGCCAGCAGCCCGGGGGGGGTTCTAGGGGTGGGTAATGAAAAACTGTTTTTT.

This chain connects TRBV19 to TRBJ2-5; weak D call: TRBD2 (5 bases). Trimming took off 5 bases at V and 7 bases at J, with 17 bases between the two ends. The length of the CDR3 is 14 residues. The germline gives CDR1 LNHDA, CDR2 SQIVND (reference sequence). The CDR3 coding sequence is TGTGCCAGTAGTGGGGTGGTGGGAGTTGTGACCCAGTACTTC. Translating gives CASSGVVGVVTQYF.

The genes are TRBV2 and TRBJ2-1, with TRBD1 matching 7 bases. The trim removed 4 bases at V and 9 bases at J, leaving 6 bases unmatched. CDR1 and CDR2 from the germline V gene are SNHLY and FYNNEI. The length of the CDR3 is 13 residues. This chain's CDR3 is CASSVDRVSEQFF. The CDR3, as DNA: TGTGCCAGCAGTGTAGACAGGGTGAGTGAGCAGTTCTTC.

The chain joins TRBV10-1 to TRBJ2-1, with 8 bases matching TRBD2. The CDR3 loop spans 17 amino acids. With V trimmed by 2 bases and J by 4 bases, 10 bases remained unmatched. Germline V CDR1 and CDR2: WNHNN, SYGVQD (reference sequence). The CDR3 DNA reads as TGCGCCAGCAGTGAGGCATTCTTAGCGGGATCGTACAATGAGCAGTTCTTC. It codes for CASSEAFLAGSYNEQFF.

This clone was observed a single time. J is TRBJ1-2 and V is TRBV10-1, with a weak D call TRBD1 (5 bases). The CDR3 consists of 12 residues. V dropped 2 bases and J dropped 13 bases, with 14 bases sitting between them. Germline V lookup: CDR1 WNHNN, CDR2 SYGVQD (reference sequence). In DNA form, the CDR3 reads TGCGCCAGCAGTGAGGGAGGGGACCCCGCCACCTTC. It encodes CASSEGGDPATF.

V usage is TRBV29-1 and J usage is TRBJ2-1; no clear D. This CDR3 is built from 14 residues. From germline, CDR1 is SQVTM and CDR2 ANQGSEA. V shed 0 bases and J shed 6 bases, with 12 bases lying between them. The CDR3, as DNA: TGCAGCGTTGAAGATTTGGTCTTAGTCAATGAGCAGTTCTTC. Translating gives CSVEDLVLVNEQFF.

J is TRBJ2-1 and V is TRBV11-2; the match to TRBD2 covers 8 bases. Per the germline V gene, CDR1 is SGHAT and CDR2 is FQNNGV. CDR3 length: 17 amino acids. Trimming removed 5 bases from V and 7 bases from J; junction bases left unmatched: 16. CDR3 nucleotides: TGTGCCAGCAGCAACTTAGGGGCGGGAGGATGGAGGAATGAGCAGTTCTTC. Protein sequence: CASSNLGAGGWRNEQFF.

This clone occurred a few times. The CDR3 coding sequence is TGTGCCACCAGCCGACTAGCGGGGGAAAGGGGGGAGTTCTTC. This sequence encodes CATSRLAGERGEFF. V is TRBV15 and J is TRBJ2-1; TRBD2 matches 12 bases. V lost 5 bases and J lost 14; bases outside the gene matches: 10. Germline-derived CDR1 and CDR2 are LNHNV and YYDKDF (reference sequence). The CDR3 contains 14 residues.